This entry lists 21 T cell receptor beta chains sequenced from one sample in a study of T-cell reconstitution after alpha-beta-depleted transplantation in children. TCRbeta library preparation incorporated unique molecular identifiers. TCRdb processed the PCR reads anew with MiXCR; each CDR3 protein has one entry. The table has approximately 98,000 distinct CDR3 sequences, approximately 6.9% seen once. Specimen: PBMCs, mostly from graft donor cells, collected 360 days after TCRalphabeta/CD19-depleted stem cell transplant. These receptors came from a male patient under 10 years old who had a stem cell transplant for acute lymphoblastic leukemia, so the T cells may come from the graft donor.

This clonotype was counted many times. The V and J genes are TRBV7-3 and TRBJ2-7, with 7 bases that match TRBD2. V trimming: 3 bases; J trimming: 2 bases; junction bases outside the gene matches: 7. This CDR3 has 15 amino acids. The germline V gene encodes CDR1 SGHTA and CDR2 FQGTGA. The CDR3 loop reads CASSLAGETPYEQYF. In DNA form, the CDR3 reads TGTGCCAGCAGCTTGGCGGGGGAAACTCCCTACGAGCAGTACTTC.

This clonotype was counted many times. For the CDR3, the DNA is TGTGCCAGCAGCTTCTTCGGGGGGTACTACGAGCAGTACTTC. Translated: CASSFFGGYYEQYF. The chain joins TRBV7-2 to TRBJ2-7, with 7 bases that match TRBD2. Per the germline V gene, CDR1 is SGHTA and CDR2 is FQGNSA. J lost 3 bases, V lost 3 bases, and 5 bases had no gene match. The CDR3 length is 14 residues.

This clonotype was picked up many times. For the CDR3, the DNA is TGTGCCAGCAGCCAAGTAGGGCCCGGGGAGCTGTTTTTT. Encoded protein: CASSQVGPGELFF. The chain recombines TRBV4-2 with TRBJ2-2; D ambiguous. Germline V CDR1 and CDR2: LGHNA, YNFKEQ. The CDR3 has 13 amino acids. V was cut by 1 base and J by 6 bases, with 6 bases left in between.

This clonotype was seen more than once but under ten times. Compared with germline, one end of the junction differs, possibly owing to a read error. The chain employs TRBV13 and TRBJ1-1, with a possible D match to TRBD1 (5 bases). The CDR3 sequence is 13 residues long. The germline gives CDR1 PRHDT, CDR2 FYEKMQ (reference sequence). In DNA, the CDR3 is TGTGCCAGCAGTTTAGAAGGGGTGACTGAAGCTTTCTTT. Amino acids: CASSLEGVTEAFF.

This chain connects TRBV7-9 to TRBJ2-2; D is unresolved. V was trimmed by 3 bases and J by 5 bases, leaving 13 bases between them. The CDR3 is made up of 15 amino acids. Per the germline V gene, CDR1 is SEHNR and CDR2 is FQNEAQ (reference sequence). The CDR3 DNA reads TGTGCCAGCAGCTTGAAGTCCGTGCTGACCGGGGAGCTGTTTTTT. It specifies CASSLKSVLTGELFF.

This clonotype was recorded many times. This rearrangement joins TRBV7-8 to TRBJ2-1; 11 bases align to TRBD2. Trimming at V came to 2 bases and at J to 4 bases, leaving 4 bases not matched to a gene. There are 16 residues in the CDR3. Germline lookup yields CDR1 SGHVS and CDR2 FQNEAQ. CDR3 in amino acids: CASSLRGLADYNEQFF. Here the CDR3 DNA reads TGTGCCAGCAGCTTACGGGGACTAGCGGATTACAATGAGCAGTTCTTC.

In this sample, this clonotype turned up many times. The gene calls are TRBV15 and TRBJ1-6; D remains ambiguous. Germline values: CDR1 LNHNV, CDR2 YYDKDF (reference sequence). The V end was cut by 4 bases, the J end by 7 bases, with 8 bases between. This CDR3 is built from 13 residues. In nucleotides, the CDR3 is TGTGCCACCAGCATACTAAGGAATTCACCCCTCCACTTT. Residues: CATSILRNSPLHF.

This clonotype was picked up many times. This sequence joins TRBV6-5 and TRBJ2-7, with D possibly matching TRBD2 (6 bases). This CDR3 contains 15 residues. Germline V gene data show CDR1 as MNHEY and CDR2 as SVGAGI. V lost 2 bases and J 1 base, leaving 12 bases between the germline ends. In DNA form, the CDR3 reads TGTGCCAGCAGTTACGGAGGGGACCTATCCTACGAGCAGTACTTC. Protein sequence: CASSYGGDLSYEQYF.

The chain recombines TRBV7-8 with TRBJ1-1, with D perhaps TRBD1 (6 bases). Trimming left V 5 bases short and J 1 base short, with 17 bases between. This CDR3 spans 16 amino acids. Germline CDR1 is SGHVS and CDR2 is FQNEAQ. The CDR3 region has the DNA TGTGCCAGCAGCCACTTTCCCGGGACAAAGAACACTGAAGCTTTCTTT. As protein: CASSHFPGTKNTEAFF.

The table lists this clonotype with many counts. The CDR3 sequence is CASSLERTNTEAFF. Written as DNA, the CDR3 is TGCGCCAGCAGCTTGGAACGAACGAACACTGAAGCTTTCTTT. This chain connects TRBV5-1 to TRBJ1-1; no definite D call. This CDR3 contains 14 residues. The ends were cut back, 0 bases at V and 1 base at J, with 7 bases in the middle. Germline-derived CDR1 and CDR2 are SGHRS and YFSETQ. Full variable domain (rest looked up from reference TRBV5-1 and TRBJ1-1): KAGVTQTPRYLIKTRGQQVTLSCSPISGHRSVSWYQQTPGQGLQFLFEYFSETQRNKGNFPGRFSGRQFSNSRSEMNVSTLELGDSALYLCASSLERTNTEAFFGQGTRLTVV.

This clonotype was seen a handful of times. The chain has TRBV27 and TRBJ1-2; possibly TRBD1 for D (6 bases). The CDR3 loop spans 13 amino acids. CDR1 is MNHEY and CDR2 is SMNVEV in the germline V gene (reference sequence). Trimming took 7 bases from V and 8 from J, leaving 17 bases between them. In nucleotides, the CDR3 is TGTGCCAGCACCACCAGGGCAGGGGAGGGCTACACCTTC. Its translation: CASTTRAGEGYTF.

Many counts were recorded for this clonotype. The chain links TRBV9 to TRBJ2-6, with 7 bases aligning to TRBD1. V lost 0 bases, J lost 0 bases, and 6 bases stayed unmatched. This CDR3 is 18 amino acids long. Germline assignment: CDR1 SGDLS and CDR2 YYNGEE. The CDR3 region is CASSVGGQLFSGANVLTF. CDR3 bases: TGTGCCAGCAGCGTAGGGGGACAGCTTTTCTCTGGGGCCAACGTCCTGACTTTC.

The chain is built from TRBV14 and TRBJ2-7; a weak D match, TRBD2 (6 bases). Trimming took 3 bases from V and 6 from J, leaving 18 bases between them. The CDR3 covers 15 residues. Germline values: CDR1 SGHDN, CDR2 FVKESK. CDR3 amino acids: CASSQASSAGSEQYF. The CDR3, as DNA: TGTGCCAGCAGCCAGGCTAGCAGCGCGGGGTCCGAGCAGTACTTC.

In this sample, this clonotype turned up a few times. This chain joins TRBV9 and TRBJ2-3; 13 bases fit TRBD2. After removal of 4 bases from V and 5 bases from J, the junction contained 13 bases not matched to a gene. Looked up from germline, CDR1 is SGDLS and CDR2 is YYNGEE. CDR3 length: 18 residues. For the CDR3, the DNA is TGTGCCAGCAGCTTTCGAGAGACTAGCGGGAGGTTGGGAGATACGCAGTATTTT. Translated, it gives CASSFRETSGRLGDTQYF. Looking up the rest from reference TRBV9 and TRBJ2-3 gives the full variable domain: DSGVTQTPKHLITATGQRVTLRCSPRSGDLSVYWYQQSLDQGLQFLIQYYNGEERAKGNILERFSAQQFPDLHSELNLSSLELGDSALYFCASSFRETSGRLGDTQYFGPGTRLTVL.

The sample holds a few counts of this clonotype. For the CDR3, the DNA is TGTGCCAGCAGTTTATATGTGGGACTAGCGGCTTACGAGCAGTACTTC. Translating gives CASSLYVGLAAYEQYF. The J gene is TRBJ2-7, the V gene TRBV28; 11 bases are a match to TRBD2. Germline V gives CDR1 MDHEN, CDR2 SYDVKM. The CDR3 is made up of 16 amino acids. V lost 1 base and J lost 4; bases outside the gene matches: 6.

This rearrangement joins TRBV2 to TRBJ2-2; D possibly corresponds to TRBD2 (6 bases). This CDR3 comprises 18 residues. The V gene's germline CDR1 is SNHLY and CDR2 FYNNEI. V lost 11 bases to trimming and J lost 2 bases, with 27 bases between them. CDR3 sequence: CAFSLSPLWRGNTGELFF. CDR3 nucleotides: TGTGCCTTCAGTTTATCCCCCTTGTGGAGGGGCAACACCGGGGAGCTGTTTTTT.

J is TRBJ2-7 and V is TRBV29-1; D might be TRBD2 (7 bases). This CDR3 is built from 14 residues. The V end was cut by 6 bases, the J end by 4 bases, with 19 bases between. Germline CDR1 and CDR2: SQVTM and ANQGSEA. CDR3 nucleotide sequence: TGCAGCGTCAAGGGAGGGGGAGGGCCTTACGAGCAGTACTTC. Protein product: CSVKGGGGPYEQYF.

The chain couples TRBV6-1 to TRBJ1-1; weak D call: TRBD1 (5 bases). Germline V gene lookup returns CDR1 MNHNS and CDR2 SASEGT. V lost 10 bases, J lost 3 bases, and 15 bases lay in between. The CDR3 sequence is 13 residues long. The CDR3 protein is CATQGRGYTEAFF. CDR3 nucleotides: TGTGCCACTCAGGGAAGGGGTTACACTGAAGCTTTCTTT.

This clonotype has a count of ten or more. The V call is TRBV25-1, the J call TRBJ2-1, with D tentatively TRBD2 (6 bases). The CDR3 is 14 residues long. V was shortened by 2 bases and J by 7 bases, with 12 bases between the two germline ends. Germline lookup yields CDR1 MGHDK and CDR2 SYGVNS. Written as DNA, the CDR3 is TGTGCCAGCAGTGAACTAGCGCCGACGAATGAGCAGTTCTTC. Its protein is CASSELAPTNEQFF.

The gene calls are TRBV27 and TRBJ2-3; no definite D call. The CDR3 loop spans 15 amino acids. From germline, CDR1 is MNHEY and CDR2 SMNVEV (reference sequence). V was pared by 5 bases and J by 6 bases, with 18 bases between. The CDR3, as DNA: TGTGCCAGCAGTAGCCGCCCGCTGAACATTGATACGCAGTATTTT. It specifies CASSSRPLNIDTQYF.

This clonotype appeared many times. This chain connects TRBV5-1 to TRBJ2-2; no clear D. The CDR3 has 11 amino acids. Per the germline V gene, CDR1 is SGHRS and CDR2 is YFSETQ. Trimming took off 2 bases at V and 6 bases at J, with 2 bases between the two ends. The CDR3 DNA is TGCGCCAGCAGCTTCGCCGGGGAGCTGTTTTTT. The encoded protein is CASSFAGELFF.